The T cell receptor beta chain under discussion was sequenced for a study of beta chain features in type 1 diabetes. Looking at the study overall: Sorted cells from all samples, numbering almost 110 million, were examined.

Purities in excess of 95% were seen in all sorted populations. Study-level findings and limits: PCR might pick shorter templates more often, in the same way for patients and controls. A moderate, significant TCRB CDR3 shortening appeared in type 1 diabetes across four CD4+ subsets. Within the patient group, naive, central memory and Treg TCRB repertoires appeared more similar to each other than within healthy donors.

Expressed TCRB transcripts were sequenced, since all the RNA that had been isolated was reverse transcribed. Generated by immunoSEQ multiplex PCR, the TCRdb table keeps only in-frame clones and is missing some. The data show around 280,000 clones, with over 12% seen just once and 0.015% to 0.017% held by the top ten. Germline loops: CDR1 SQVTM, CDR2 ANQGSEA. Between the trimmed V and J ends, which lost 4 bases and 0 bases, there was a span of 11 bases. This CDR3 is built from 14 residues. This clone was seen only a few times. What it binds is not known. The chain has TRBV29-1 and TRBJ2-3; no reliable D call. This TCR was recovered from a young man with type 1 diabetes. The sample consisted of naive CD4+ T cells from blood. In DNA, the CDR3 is TGCAGCGTTGCCGCCAGATTTAGCACAGATACGCAGTATTTT. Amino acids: CSVAARFSTDTQYF.